The present T cell receptor (beta chain) was sequenced within a study of shared clonotypes between healthy human individuals. TCRdb's copy holds only in-frame clones and misses some; the assay was immunoSEQ multiplex PCR. The table lists hundreds of thousands of clones, 96% of them singletons. This CDR3 region has 12 residues. V gave up 0 bases and J gave up 5 bases, with 3 bases separating them. Germline CDR1 LGHNA, CDR2 YNFKEQ. Naive CD8 populations comprised CD45RO-negative cells positively selected for CCR7, excluding terminally differentiated effector memory CD45RA+ cells. The receptor was derived from a woman aged 30 to 39 in good health. The rearrangement uses TRBV4-2 and TRBJ2-3; D remains ambiguous. Input material: naive CD8+ T cells sorted from blood. The CDR3 here is CASSQEVDTQYF. The CDR3 DNA follows: TGTGCCAGCAGCCAAGAAGTAGATACGCAGTATTTT.